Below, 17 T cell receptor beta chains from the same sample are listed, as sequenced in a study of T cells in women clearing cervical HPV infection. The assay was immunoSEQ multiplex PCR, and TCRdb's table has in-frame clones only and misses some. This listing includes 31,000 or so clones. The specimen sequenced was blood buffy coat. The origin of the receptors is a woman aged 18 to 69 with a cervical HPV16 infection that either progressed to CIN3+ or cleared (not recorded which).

The CDR3 bases that were read are TGCGCCAGCAGCTCACAGGGGGTTGATCAGCCC. This gives the protein CASSSQGVDQP. The entire CDR3 protein reads CASSSQGVDQPQHF. J is TRBJ1-5 and V is TRBV5-1, with TRBD1 matching 8 bases. The read ends 3 residues shy of where the CDR3 ends; the end is completed using the germline J gene. The germline V gene has CDR1 SGHRS and CDR2 YFSETQ. The CDR3 extends over 14 amino acids. The ends lost 3 bases at V and 5 bases at J; junction bases unmatched: 4.

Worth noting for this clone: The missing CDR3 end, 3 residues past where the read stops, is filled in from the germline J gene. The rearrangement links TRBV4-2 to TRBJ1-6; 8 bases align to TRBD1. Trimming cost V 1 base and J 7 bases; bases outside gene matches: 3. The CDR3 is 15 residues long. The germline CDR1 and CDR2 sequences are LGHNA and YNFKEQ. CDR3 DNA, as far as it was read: TGTGCCAGCAGCCAAGTAACAGGGGGAAATTCACCC. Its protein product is CASSQVTGGNSP. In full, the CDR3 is CASSQVTGGNSPLHF.

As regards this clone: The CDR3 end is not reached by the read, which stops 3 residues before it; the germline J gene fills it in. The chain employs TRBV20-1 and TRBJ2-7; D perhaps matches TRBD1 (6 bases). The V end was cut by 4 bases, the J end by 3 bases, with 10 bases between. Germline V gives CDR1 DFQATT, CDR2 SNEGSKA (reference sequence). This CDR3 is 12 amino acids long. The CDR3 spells CSATDRLYEQYF. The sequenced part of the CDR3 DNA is TGCAGTGCTACAGACAGGCTCTACGAG.

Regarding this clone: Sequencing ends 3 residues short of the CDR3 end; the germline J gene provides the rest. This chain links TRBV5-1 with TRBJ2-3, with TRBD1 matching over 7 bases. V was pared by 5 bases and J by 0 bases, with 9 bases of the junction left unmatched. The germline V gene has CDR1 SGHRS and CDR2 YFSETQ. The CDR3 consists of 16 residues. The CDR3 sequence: CASSADRVPSTDTQYF. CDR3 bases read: TGCGCCAGCAGTGCTGACAGGGTCCCCAGCACAGATACG. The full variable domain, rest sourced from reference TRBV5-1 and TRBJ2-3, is KAGVTQTPRYLIKTRGQQVTLSCSPISGHRSVSWYQQTPGQGLQFLFEYFSETQRNKGNFPGRFSGRQFSNSRSEMNVSTLELGDSALYLCASSADRVPSTDTQYFGPGTRLTVL.

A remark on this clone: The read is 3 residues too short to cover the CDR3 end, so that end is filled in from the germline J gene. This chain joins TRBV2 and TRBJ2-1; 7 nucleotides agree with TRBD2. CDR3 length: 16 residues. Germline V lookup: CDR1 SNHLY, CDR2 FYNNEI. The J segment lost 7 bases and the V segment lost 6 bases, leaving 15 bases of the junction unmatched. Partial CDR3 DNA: TGTGCCAGCAGACTTAAGCGGGACTCCCTATTGAATGAG. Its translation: CASRLKRDSLLNE. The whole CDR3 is CASRLKRDSLLNEQFF.

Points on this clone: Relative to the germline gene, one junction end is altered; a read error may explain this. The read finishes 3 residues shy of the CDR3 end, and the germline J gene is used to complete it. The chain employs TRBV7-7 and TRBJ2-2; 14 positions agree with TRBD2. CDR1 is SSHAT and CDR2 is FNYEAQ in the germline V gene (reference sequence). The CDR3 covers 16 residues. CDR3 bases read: TGTGCTAGCAGCTTGGGACTAGCGGGGGACACCGGGGAG. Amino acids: CASSLGLAGDTGE. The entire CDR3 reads CASSLGLAGDTGELFF.

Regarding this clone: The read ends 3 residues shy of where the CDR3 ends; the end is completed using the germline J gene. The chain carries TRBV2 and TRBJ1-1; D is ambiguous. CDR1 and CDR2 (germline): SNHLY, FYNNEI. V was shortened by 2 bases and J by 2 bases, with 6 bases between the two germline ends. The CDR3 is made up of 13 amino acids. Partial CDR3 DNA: TGTGCCAGCAGTGAAAGGGTAAACACTGAA. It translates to CASSERVNTE. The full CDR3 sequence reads CASSERVNTEAFF.

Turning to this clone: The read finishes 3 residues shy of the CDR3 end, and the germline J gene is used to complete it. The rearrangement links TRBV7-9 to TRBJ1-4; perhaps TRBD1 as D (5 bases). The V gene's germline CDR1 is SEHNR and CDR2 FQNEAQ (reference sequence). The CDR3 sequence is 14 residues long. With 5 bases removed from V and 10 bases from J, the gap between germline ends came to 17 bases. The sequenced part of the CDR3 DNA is TGTGCCAGCAGCCCCACCGGACACGGAGGAAAA. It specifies CASSPTGHGGK. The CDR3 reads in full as CASSPTGHGGKLFF.

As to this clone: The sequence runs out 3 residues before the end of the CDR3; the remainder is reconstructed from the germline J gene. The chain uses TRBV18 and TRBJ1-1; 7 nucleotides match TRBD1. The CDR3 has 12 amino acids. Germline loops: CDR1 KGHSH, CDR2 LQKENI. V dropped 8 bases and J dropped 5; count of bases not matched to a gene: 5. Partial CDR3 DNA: TGTGCCAGCCAGACAGGGTGGACTGAA. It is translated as CASQTGWTE. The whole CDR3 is CASQTGWTEAFF.

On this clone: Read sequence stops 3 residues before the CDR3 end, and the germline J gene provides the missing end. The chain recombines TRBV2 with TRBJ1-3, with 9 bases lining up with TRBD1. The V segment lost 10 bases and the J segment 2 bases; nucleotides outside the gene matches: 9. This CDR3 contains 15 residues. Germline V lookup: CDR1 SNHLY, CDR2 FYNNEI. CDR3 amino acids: CANYGQGITGNTIYF. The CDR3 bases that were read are TGTGCCAACTATGGACAGGGGATCACTGGAAACACC.

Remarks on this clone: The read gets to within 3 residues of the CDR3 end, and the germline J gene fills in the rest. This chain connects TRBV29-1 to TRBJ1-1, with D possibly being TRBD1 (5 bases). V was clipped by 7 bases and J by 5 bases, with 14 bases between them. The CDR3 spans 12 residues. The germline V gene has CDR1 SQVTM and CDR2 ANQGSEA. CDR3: CSAGRGSTEAFF. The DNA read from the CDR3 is TGCAGCGCCGGGCGGGGGTCGACTGAA.

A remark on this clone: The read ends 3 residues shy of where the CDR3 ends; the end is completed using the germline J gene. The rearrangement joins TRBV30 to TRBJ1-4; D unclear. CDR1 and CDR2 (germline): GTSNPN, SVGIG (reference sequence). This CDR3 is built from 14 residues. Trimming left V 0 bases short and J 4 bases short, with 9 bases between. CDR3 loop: CAWSVQGFNEKLFF. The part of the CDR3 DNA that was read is TGTGCCTGGAGTGTACAAGGGTTTAATGAAAAA.

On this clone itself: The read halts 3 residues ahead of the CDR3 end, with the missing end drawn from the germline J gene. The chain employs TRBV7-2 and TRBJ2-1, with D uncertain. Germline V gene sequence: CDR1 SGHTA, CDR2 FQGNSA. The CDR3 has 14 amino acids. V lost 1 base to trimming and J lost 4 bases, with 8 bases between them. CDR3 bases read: TGTGCCAGCAGCTTAGGGGCAGGTTACAATGAG. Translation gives CASSLGAGYNE. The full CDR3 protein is CASSLGAGYNEQFF.

This CDR3 reads CASSSGQLRYANEQFF. The CDR3 DNA, read in part, is TGTGCCAGCAGCTCTGGACAGCTCAGGTACGCGAATGAG. V gene TRBV6-2 or TRBV6-3 combines with J gene TRBJ2-1, with D maybe TRBD1 (6 bases). The read ends 3 residues early relative to the CDR3; the germline J gene fills the gap. Trimming stripped 6 bases from V and 7 bases from J, with 22 bases between. The germline CDR1 and CDR2 sequences are MNHEY and SVGEGT. The CDR3 runs 16 residues.

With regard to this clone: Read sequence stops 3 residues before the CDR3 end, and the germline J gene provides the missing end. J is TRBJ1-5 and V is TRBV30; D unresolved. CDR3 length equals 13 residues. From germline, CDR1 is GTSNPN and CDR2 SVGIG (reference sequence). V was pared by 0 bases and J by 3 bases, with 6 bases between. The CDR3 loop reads CAWSVGDNQPQHF. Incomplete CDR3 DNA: TGTGCCTGGAGTGTCGGGGACAATCAGCCC.

CDR3 DNA, as far as it was read: TGTGCCTGGAGTGTAAGAGGGGGCACTGAA. It translates to CAWSVRGGTE. The full CDR3 is CAWSVRGGTEAFF. The chain is built from TRBV30 and TRBJ1-1; D is perhaps TRBD1 (6 bases). The read halts 3 residues ahead of the CDR3 end, with the missing end drawn from the germline J gene. The CDR3 extends over 13 amino acids. V was cut by 0 bases and J by 4 bases, with 9 bases left in between. Germline CDR1 and CDR2: GTSNPN and SVGIG (reference sequence). Full variable domain (outside the CDR3, taken from reference TRBV30 and TRBJ1-1): SQTIHQWPATLVQPVGSPLSLECTVEGTSNPNLYWYRQAAGRGLQLLFYSVGIGQISSEVPQNLSASRPQDRQFILSSKKLLLSDSGFYLCAWSVRGGTEAFFGQGTRLTVV.

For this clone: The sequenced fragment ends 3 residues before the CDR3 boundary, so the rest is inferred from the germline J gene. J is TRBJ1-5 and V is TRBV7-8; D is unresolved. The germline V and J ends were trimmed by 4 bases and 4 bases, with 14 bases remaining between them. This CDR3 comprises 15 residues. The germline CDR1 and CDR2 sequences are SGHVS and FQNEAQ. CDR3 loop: CASSSSVTFNQPQHF. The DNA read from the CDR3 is TGTGCCAGCAGCTCAAGCGTTACCTTTAATCAGCCC. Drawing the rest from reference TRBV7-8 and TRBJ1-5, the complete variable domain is GAGVSQSPRYKVAKRGQDVALRCDPISGHVSLFWYQQALGQGPEFLTYFQNEAQLDKSGLPSDRFFAERPEGSVSTLKIQRTQQEDSAVYLCASSSSVTFNQPQHFGDGTRLSIL.